This T cell receptor (beta chain) was identified in a study of blood T cell repertoires in COVID-19. Study-level background: Acute-phase and convalescent COVID-19 samples originated in the United States, Italy and Spain. T cells, B-cell-depleted T cells, or PBMCs supplied cDNA or gDNA.

In the original analysis: Nucleated cell number was recorded as an estimate derived from reference gene primer amplification. The table came from immunoSEQ multiplex PCR; TCRdb's copy has only in-frame clones and leaves some out. Clone size and V and J calls were adopted from that table, with D and trimming inferred from the DNA. The profile covers fewer than 250,000 clones, with around 86% appearing a single time and 8% to 9.5% taken by the ten largest. This CDR3 has 14 residues. CDR1 is KGHSH and CDR2 is LQKENI in the germline V gene. V dropped 6 bases and J dropped 3 bases, with 12 bases sitting between them. Adults between roughly 18 and 90 years of age took part from 24 US areas.

The chain couples TRBV18 to TRBJ1-5, with TRBD1 as a possible D gene (6 bases). The origin of this receptor is a woman aged 50 to 60 with acute COVID-19. The sequencing input was PBMCs or T cells enriched from blood (not recorded which). In DNA, the CDR3 is TGTGCCAGCTCCCCTACAGGGTTCAATCAGCCCCAGCATTTT. This gives the protein CASSPTGFNQPQHF. The complete variable domain, with remaining parts taken from reference TRBV18 and TRBJ1-5, reads NAGVMQNPRHLVRRRGQEARLRCSPMKGHSHVYWYRQLPEEGLKFMVYLQKENIIDESGMPKERFSAEFPKEGPSILRIQQVVRGDSAAYFCASSPTGFNQPQHFGDGTRLSIL.